A single sample gave rise to the 17 T cell receptor beta chains below, sequenced in a study of blood T cell repertoires in COVID-19. Using immunoSEQ multiplex PCR, the repertoire was profiled, and TCRdb retains in-frame clones only, with some absent. The profile shows 250,000 to 300,000 clones, around 86% of them singletons. Sequencing was performed on peripheral blood. The receptors come from an older woman with active or convalescent COVID-19.

The V call is TRBV21-1, the J call TRBJ2-1; TRBD1, as called in the table, went unchecked against the DNA. TRBV21-1 is a documented pseudogene. The CDR3 spans 18 residues. Written as DNA, the CDR3 is TGTGCCAGCAGCAAAGGCTGGACAGCCAAATGGAGATACAATGAGCAGTTCTTC. As protein: CASSKGWTAKWRYNEQFF.

V gene TRBV2 combines with J gene TRBJ2-1; the match to TRBD1 covers 8 bases. There are 15 residues in the CDR3. V was pared by 7 bases and J by 2 bases, with 7 bases of the junction left unmatched. Germline CDR1 SNHLY, CDR2 FYNNEI. CDR3 residues: CASTGGAGPYNEQFF. CDR3 DNA: TGTGCCAGCACAGGGGGCGCAGGACCCTACAATGAGCAGTTCTTC.

In nucleotides, the CDR3 is TGTGCCAGCAGCGTAAAGAAGAGGGTGTCCCGGATGGGAAACACCATATATTTT. Translated: CASSVKKRVSRMGNTIYF. The chain uses TRBV9 and TRBJ1-3; no definite D call. The CDR3 covers 18 residues. The germline V gene encodes CDR1 SGDLS and CDR2 YYNGEE. V was pared by 1 base and J by 4 bases, with 21 bases between.

V is TRBV9 and J is TRBJ1-3; TRBD1 might be the D (6 bases). Germline V gene data show CDR1 as SGDLS and CDR2 as YYNGEE. CDR3 length equals 16 residues. The germline V and J ends were trimmed by 0 bases and 0 bases, with 10 bases remaining between them. The CDR3 DNA sequence: TGTGCCAGCAGCGTAGAGGGGGAGAGCTCTGGAAACACCATATATTTT. Residues: CASSVEGESSGNTIYF.

The V and J genes are TRBV6-5 and TRBJ1-6; no clear D gene. V lost 5 bases, J lost 7 bases, and 6 bases lay in between. The CDR3 has 12 amino acids. CDR1 is MNHEY, CDR2 SVGAGI, per germline. The CDR3 loop is CASSPGNSPLHF. As DNA, the CDR3 is TGTGCCAGCAGTCCGGGGAATTCACCCCTCCACTTT.

V is TRBV5-1 and J is TRBJ2-1; the match to TRBD2 covers 8 bases. The length of the CDR3 is 14 residues. The germline V gene encodes CDR1 SGHRS and CDR2 YFSETQ. V gave up 6 bases and J gave up 7 bases; unmatched junction bases: 9. CDR3 sequence reads: CASKLTSGVNEQFF. CDR3 nucleotides: TGCGCCAGCAAGCTAACTAGCGGCGTGAATGAGCAGTTCTTC. Based on the CDR3 plus reference TRBV5-1 and TRBJ2-1, the full variable domain is KAGVTQTPRYLIKTRGQQVTLSCSPISGHRSVSWYQQTPGQGLQFLFEYFSETQRNKGNFPGRFSGRQFSNSRSEMNVSTLELGDSALYLCASKLTSGVNEQFFGPGTRLTVL.

The chain is built from TRBV7-2 and TRBJ2-2, with D possibly being TRBD1 (6 bases). V was shortened by 1 base and J by 0 bases, with 9 bases between the two germline ends. The CDR3 sequence is 16 residues long. Germline values: CDR1 SGHTA, CDR2 FQGNSA. CDR3 region: CASSLGGGPNTGELFF. In nucleotides, the CDR3 is TGTGCCAGCAGCTTAGGAGGGGGTCCGAACACCGGGGAGCTGTTTTTT.

The V gene is TRBV9, the J gene TRBJ1-2, with a tentative D call TRBD1 (5 bases). Germline V CDR1 and CDR2: SGDLS, YYNGEE. V dropped 9 bases and J dropped 7 bases, with 13 bases sitting between them. This CDR3 is built from 11 residues. The CDR3 coding sequence is TGTGCCACCGGCGGGGGGGGTGGCTACACCTTC. Translating gives CATGGGGGYTF.

The chain has TRBV19 and TRBJ1-2, with D possibly matching TRBD1 (5 bases). The CDR3 loop spans 14 amino acids. In germline, CDR1 is LNHDA, CDR2 SQIVND (reference sequence). V was pared by 7 bases and J by 7 bases, with 19 bases between. The CDR3 bases are TGTGCCAGTATACGGGACTCTAGGGCTGGTGGCTACACCTTC. Encoded protein: CASIRDSRAGGYTF.

This chain links TRBV7-3 with TRBJ2-1; 9 nucleotides align to TRBD2. The CDR3 totals 16 residues. The V segment lost 4 bases and the J segment 8 bases; nucleotides outside the gene matches: 12. Germline V gene sequence: CDR1 SGHTA, CDR2 FQGTGA. The CDR3 nucleotides are TGTGCCAGCAGCTCGGGACTAGCAGCGCCTAGGGATGAGCAGTTCTTC. Encoded protein: CASSSGLAAPRDEQFF. Full variable domain (outside the CDR3, taken from reference TRBV7-3 and TRBJ2-1): GAGVSQTPSNKVTEKGKYVELRCDPISGHTALYWYRQSLGQGPEFLIYFQGTGAADDSGLPNDRFFAVRPEGSVSTLKIQRTERGDSAVYLCASSSGLAAPRDEQFFGPGTRLTVL.

This clone has only one observation. V is TRBV11-1 and J is TRBJ1-1; weak D call: TRBD1 (6 bases). Looked up from germline, CDR1 is SGHAT and CDR2 is FQDESV (reference sequence). Trimming removed 5 bases at V and 4 bases at J, with 14 bases between. The CDR3 extends over 14 amino acids. The CDR3: CASSPGDGSTEAFF. CDR3 coding DNA: TGTGCCAGCAGCCCAGGGGATGGGAGCACTGAAGCTTTCTTT.

The chain combines TRBV2 with TRBJ2-7; TRBD1 aligns across 8 bases. After removal of 6 bases from V and 0 bases from J, the junction contained 7 bases not matched to a gene. There are 15 residues in the CDR3. Per the germline V gene, CDR1 is SNHLY and CDR2 is FYNNEI. CDR3 protein: CASSAGGSASYEQYF. CDR3 nucleotide sequence: TGTGCCAGCAGCGCAGGGGGCTCCGCCTCCTACGAGCAGTACTTC.

V gene TRBV5-1 combines with J gene TRBJ2-7; 7 nucleotides agree with TRBD1. This CDR3 is built from 13 residues. The germline V gene has CDR1 SGHRS and CDR2 YFSETQ. The ends lost 0 bases at V and 9 bases at J; junction bases unmatched: 6. In DNA form, the CDR3 reads TGCGCCAGCAGCTTGGATACAGGGGCCGGGCAGTACTTC. Translated: CASSLDTGAGQYF.

CDR3 nucleotide sequence: TGTGCCAGCAGTCCCAAGACAGGGGGGCTTTATGAAGCTTTCTTT. Its translation: CASSPKTGGLYEAFF. V and J are TRBV27 and TRBJ1-1; 9 bases line up with TRBD1. The CDR3 is made up of 15 amino acids. J was trimmed by 7 bases and V by 5 bases; bases with no gene match: 11. Germline CDR1 and CDR2: MNHEY and SMNVEV (reference sequence).

The gene calls are TRBV5-5 and TRBJ1-1, with no clear D. The length of the CDR3 is 20 residues. V was cut by 3 bases and J by 5 bases, with 32 bases left in between. The germline gives CDR1 SGHKS, CDR2 YYEKEE (reference sequence). The CDR3 region has the DNA TGTGCCAGCAGCTGGGCCTTGTTTCGGTCGGGCACGGGAGTGGGAACTGAAGCTTTCTTT. Protein product: CASSWALFRSGTGVGTEAFF.

Only one count was recorded for this clone. The chain links TRBV7-3 to TRBJ2-3; 10 nucleotides align to TRBD2. The CDR3 has 17 amino acids. The V gene's germline CDR1 is SGHTA and CDR2 FQGTGA. With 1 base clipped from V and 6 bases from J, the junction kept 10 bases outside the gene matches. CDR3: CASSLNAGLASVDTQYF. The DNA of the CDR3 is TGTGCCAGCAGCTTAAATGCGGGACTAGCGTCGGTGGATACGCAGTATTTT.

The chain joins TRBV5-1 to TRBJ2-7; D perhaps matches TRBD1 (5 bases). The germline V gene has CDR1 SGHRS and CDR2 YFSETQ. V was cut by 2 bases and J by 3 bases, with 12 bases left in between. The CDR3 has 14 residues. The DNA for the CDR3 is TGCGCCAGCAGCTTCAGGCAGGGCGACTACGAGCAGTACTTC. It encodes CASSFRQGDYEQYF.